Below are 10 T cell receptor beta chains sequenced from a single sample in a study of human T cells and chemical hapten exposure. TCRdb independently ran MiXCR on the RACE reads; one entry per CDR3 protein. The data show 75,000 to 80,000 distinct CDR3 sequences, with 8.6% seen just once and approximately 1.5% held by the top ten. Sample time point: healthy volunteer bleed at 6 weeks. Researchers extracted total RNA from unfractionated whole blood. Sample: whole blood. All receptors derive from a female donor in good health. Some clones in this sample may be carry-over from other donors' samples.

This clonotype was observed many times. The V gene is TRBV12-3 or TRBV12-4, the J gene TRBJ2-3; D is ambiguous. The CDR3 loop spans 15 amino acids. The V end lost 1 base, the J end lost 1 base, and 9 bases lay between the germline ends. The CDR3 DNA sequence: TGTGCCAGCAGTTTAGGGGCGTCGGGCACAGATACGCAGTATTTT. Amino acids: CASSLGASGTDTQYF.

This clonotype showed up many times. The rearrangement links TRBV20-1 to TRBJ2-5; D is undetermined. CDR3 length: 11 amino acids. Germline CDR1 reads DFQATT; CDR2 reads SNEGSKA (reference sequence). The V end lost 6 bases, the J end lost 0 bases, and 5 bases lay between the germline ends. The CDR3 here is CSAQYQETQYF. The DNA for the CDR3 is TGCAGTGCCCAGTACCAAGAGACCCAGTACTTC.

This clonotype was counted only a few times. This chain uses TRBV20-1 with TRBJ2-7; tentatively, D is TRBD1 (6 bases). Trimming took off 4 bases at V and 2 bases at J, with 12 bases between the two ends. The CDR3 spans 13 residues. Germline CDR1 reads DFQATT; CDR2 reads SNEGSKA (reference sequence). CDR3 protein: CSATQTGTYEQYF. DNA for the CDR3: TGCAGTGCTACACAGACAGGTACCTACGAGCAGTACTTC.

This clonotype was seen ten or more times. The chain carries TRBV29-1 and TRBJ2-3; D may be TRBD1 (6 bases). The CDR3 length is 13 residues. The germline V gene encodes CDR1 SQVTM and CDR2 ANQGSEA. Trimming pared 2 bases from V and 5 bases from J, leaving 11 bases between. In DNA, the CDR3 is TGCAGCGTTGAATCAGGGGATATAGATACGCAGTATTTT. Translating it yields CSVESGDIDTQYF.

This clonotype was recorded many times. J is TRBJ1-3 and V is TRBV6-5; D gene uncertain. Germline loops: CDR1 MNHEY, CDR2 SVGAGI. The CDR3 spans 16 residues. The V gene lost 7 bases and the J gene lost 0 bases, with 16 bases spanning the gap. CDR3 protein: CASTPRPLHSGNTIYF. In nucleotides, the CDR3 is TGTGCCAGCACCCCAAGGCCCCTTCACTCTGGAAACACCATATATTTT.

This clonotype was recorded many times. The chain couples TRBV5-1 to TRBJ2-3; D possibly corresponds to TRBD2 (5 bases). Deletions cut 4 bases from V and 1 base from J, with 13 bases between. From germline, CDR1 is SGHRS and CDR2 YFSETQ. The CDR3 length is 15 residues. In nucleotides, the CDR3 is TGCGCCAGCAGCCCCCGGAGAGCGGGCACAGATACGCAGTATTTT. Encoded protein: CASSPRRAGTDTQYF.

The sample holds a few counts of this clonotype. The chain uses TRBV18 and TRBJ2-5; 7 nucleotides agree with TRBD2. The CDR3 runs to 15 residues. Germline CDR1 is KGHSH and CDR2 is LQKENI. Losses at the gene ends were 1 base for V and 0 bases for J; bases not matched to a gene: 2. CDR3 in DNA: TGTGCCAGCTCACCACTCCGGGGGGACCAAGAGACCCAGTACTTC. Translated: CASSPLRGDQETQYF.

This clonotype was recorded many times. J is TRBJ2-3 and V is TRBV6-1; 11 bases are a match to TRBD2. CDR3 size: 15 residues. The V and J ends lost 4 bases and 6 bases, in that order; junction bases with no gene match: 6. CDR1 and CDR2 (germline): MNHNS, SASEGT. This CDR3 reads CASSARLAGTDTQYF. The CDR3 coding sequence is TGTGCCAGCAGTGCCAGACTAGCGGGGACCGATACGCAGTATTTT.

The chain joins TRBV24-1 to TRBJ2-1, with TRBD2 matching 8 bases. The germline V gene has CDR1 KGHDR and CDR2 SFDVKD. Trimming at V came to 3 bases and at J to 0 bases, leaving 3 bases not matched to a gene. There are 16 residues in the CDR3. The CDR3 loop is CATSDPRGASYNEQFF. CDR3 DNA: TGTGCCACCAGTGATCCGCGGGGGGCCTCCTACAATGAGCAGTTCTTC.

This clonotype was counted at least ten times. The J gene is TRBJ2-5, the V gene TRBV10-3; 8 nucleotides agree with TRBD2. The CDR3 covers 14 residues. Germline V CDR1 and CDR2: ENHRY, SYGVKD. V dropped 10 bases and J dropped 5; count of bases not matched to a gene: 12. The CDR3 coding sequence is TGTGCCACCGCTGTCGGGGGGGCCCAGGAGACCCAGTACTTC. Its translation: CATAVGGAQETQYF.